This T cell receptor (beta chain) was sequenced in a study of T-cell reconstitution after alpha-beta-depleted transplantation in children. Germline CDR1 and CDR2: SGHRS and YFSETQ. Trimming at V came to 3 bases and at J to 5 bases, leaving 1 base not matched to a gene. The CDR3 sequence is 12 residues long. The TCRbeta library incorporated unique molecular identifiers. One entry per CDR3 protein results from TCRdb running MiXCR on the PCR reads. The sample shows about 240,000 distinct CDR3 sequences, 12% of them seen only once. This clonotype appeared many times. This receptor was obtained from a human donor who donated a stem cell graft to a child with acute lymphoblastic leukemia. V gene TRBV5-1 combines with J gene TRBJ2-5, with 7 nucleotides matching TRBD2. The source material was PBMCs from the stem cell graft donor, sampled from the stem cell graft. CDR3 amino acids: CASSWGGETQYF. CDR3 bases: TGCGCCAGCAGCTGGGGAGGGGAGACCCAGTACTTC.